This T cell receptor beta chain was recorded in a study of T cells in Graves' hyperthyroidism and ophthalmopathy. The study left out patients who had uncontrolled infection, other autoimmune disease, pregnancy or lactation. Orbital computed tomography, thyroid ultrasound, serum thyroxine and TRAb, and clinical symptoms together informed the diagnoses. Study-wide points: Ophthalmopathy was distinguished from stable hyperthyroidism by 13 V-J signatures.

J lost 7 bases, V lost 6 bases, and 7 bases had no gene match. This CDR3 spans 14 amino acids. Germline V gene sequence: CDR1 SEHNR, CDR2 FQNEAQ (reference sequence). Amplified regions were TCR beta CDR3 sequences from RNA transcripts. Carried out on the TCR CDR3, a first-round RT-PCR used the HTBI primer set. TCRdb called the multiplex PCR reads again in MiXCR, with one record for every CDR3 protein. The sample shows some 690,000 distinct CDR3 sequences, approximately 15% of them seen only once. There are a few counts of this clonotype. Its antigen is not identified. V and J are TRBV7-9 and TRBJ2-1; 9 bases are a match to TRBD1. The sequence was collected from a man over 45 with Graves' hyperthyroidism. Sequencing used blood. CDR3 amino acids: CASRPQGAWNEQFF. In nucleotides, the CDR3 is TGTGCCAGCAGACCACAGGGGGCTTGGAATGAGCAGTTCTTC. Filled out from reference TRBV7-9 and TRBJ2-1, the complete variable domain reads DTGVSQNPRHKITKRGQNVTFRCDPISEHNRLYWYRQTLGQGPEFLTYFQNEAQLEKSRLLSDRFSAERPKGSFSTLEIQRTEQGDSAMYLCASRPQGAWNEQFFGPGTRLTVL.